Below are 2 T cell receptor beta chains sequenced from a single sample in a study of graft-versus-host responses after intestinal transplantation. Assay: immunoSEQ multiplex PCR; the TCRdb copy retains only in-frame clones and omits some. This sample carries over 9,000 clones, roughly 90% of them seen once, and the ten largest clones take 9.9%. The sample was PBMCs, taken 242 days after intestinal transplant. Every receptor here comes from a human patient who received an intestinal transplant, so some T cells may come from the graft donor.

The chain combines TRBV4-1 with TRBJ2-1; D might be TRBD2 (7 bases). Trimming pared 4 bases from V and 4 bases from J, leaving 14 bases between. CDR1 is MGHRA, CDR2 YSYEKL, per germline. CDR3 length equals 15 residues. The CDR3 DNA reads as TGCGCCAGCAGCCCCCCGGCGGGGGCTTACAATGAGCAGTTCTTC. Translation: CASSPPAGAYNEQFF.

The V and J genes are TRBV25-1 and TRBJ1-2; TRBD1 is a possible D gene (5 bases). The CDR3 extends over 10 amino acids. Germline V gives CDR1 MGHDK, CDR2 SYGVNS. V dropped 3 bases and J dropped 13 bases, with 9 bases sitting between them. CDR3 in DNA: TGTGCCAGCAGTGACAGGGATCTCACCTTC. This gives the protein CASSDRDLTF.